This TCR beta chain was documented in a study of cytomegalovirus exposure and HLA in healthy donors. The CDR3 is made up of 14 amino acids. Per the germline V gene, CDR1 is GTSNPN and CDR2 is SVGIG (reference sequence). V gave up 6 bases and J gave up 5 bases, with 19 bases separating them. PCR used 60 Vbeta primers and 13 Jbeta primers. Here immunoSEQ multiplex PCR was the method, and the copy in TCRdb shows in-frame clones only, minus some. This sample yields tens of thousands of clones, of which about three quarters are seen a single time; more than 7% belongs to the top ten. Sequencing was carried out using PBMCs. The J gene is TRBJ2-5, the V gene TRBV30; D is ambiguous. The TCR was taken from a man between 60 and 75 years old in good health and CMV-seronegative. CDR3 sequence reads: CACQDSTEEETQYF. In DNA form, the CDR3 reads TGTGCCTGTCAAGACTCGACCGAAGAGGAGACCCAGTACTTC.